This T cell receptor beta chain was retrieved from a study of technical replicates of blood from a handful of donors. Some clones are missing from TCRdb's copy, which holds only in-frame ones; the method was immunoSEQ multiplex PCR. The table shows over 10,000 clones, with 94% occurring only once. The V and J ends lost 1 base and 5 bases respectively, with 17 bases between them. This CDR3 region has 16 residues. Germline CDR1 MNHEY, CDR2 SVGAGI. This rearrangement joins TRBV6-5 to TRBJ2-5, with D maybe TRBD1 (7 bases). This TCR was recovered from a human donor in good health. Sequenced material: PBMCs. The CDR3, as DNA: TGTGCCAGCAGTTACTATCAGGGGGGCAGCAAGGAGACCCAGTACTTC. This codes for CASSYYQGGSKETQYF.